This T cell receptor beta chain was captured in a study of PD-1 blockade in classical Hodgkin lymphoma. Study observations and caveats: The study reported lower baseline TCR diversity in newly diagnosed patients than in healthy donors. What caused the repertoire differences, perhaps disease activity or prior therapy, remains undefined.

Time point reported: newly diagnosed, previously untreated cHL patient sample. Newly diagnosed classical Hodgkin lymphoma PBMCs, still untreated, provided the comparison samples. The CDR3 contains 17 residues. Germline assignment: CDR1 ENHRY and CDR2 SYGVKD. With 0 bases removed from V and 8 bases from J, the gap between germline ends came to 22 bases. This clone has a single count. The antigen remains unidentified. Assay used: immunoSEQ multiplex PCR; TCRdb lists only in-frame clones, some missing. Here the sample spans fewer than 90,000 clones, 93% being singletons. Sample: peripheral blood mononuclear cells (PBMCs). This receptor was obtained from a human donor with classical Hodgkin lymphoma. The J gene is TRBJ1-2, the V gene TRBV10-3; weak D call: TRBD1 (5 bases). The CDR3 reads CAISESSRGPSAEGYTF. The CDR3 DNA reads as TGTGCCATCAGTGAGTCGTCACGGGGACCATCCGCCGAGGGCTACACCTTC.